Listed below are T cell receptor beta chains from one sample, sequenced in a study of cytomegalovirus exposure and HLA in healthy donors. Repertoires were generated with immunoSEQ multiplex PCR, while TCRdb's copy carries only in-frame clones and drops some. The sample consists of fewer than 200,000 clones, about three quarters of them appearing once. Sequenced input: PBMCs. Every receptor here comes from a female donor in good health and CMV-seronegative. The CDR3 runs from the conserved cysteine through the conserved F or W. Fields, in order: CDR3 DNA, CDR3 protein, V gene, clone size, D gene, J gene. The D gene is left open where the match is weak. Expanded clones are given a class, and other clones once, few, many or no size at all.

cdr3_nt: TGTGCCAGTAGACCGGGACAGTATTATGGCTACACCTTC
cdr3_aa: CASRPGQYYGYTF
v_call: TRBV19
clone_size: .
d_call: TRBD1
j_call: TRBJ1-2

cdr3_nt: TGTGCCAGCAGCCTGGGCGGGGGACCAACCGGGGAGCAGTACTTC
cdr3_aa: CASSLGGGPTGEQYF
v_call: TRBV7-2
clone_size: .
d_call: TRBD2
j_call: TRBJ2-7

cdr3_nt: TGTGCCAGCAGTCCTGAGGGCTCTGGAAACACCATATATTTT
cdr3_aa: CASSPEGSGNTIYF
v_call: TRBV7-9
clone_size: .
d_call: .
j_call: TRBJ1-3

cdr3_nt: TGTGCCAGTAGCTCCTCAGGGAGGCGAGAGACCCAGTACTTC
cdr3_aa: CASSSSGRRETQYF
v_call: TRBV19
clone_size: .
d_call: .
j_call: TRBJ2-5

cdr3_nt: TGCGCCACGCGACTAGCGGGGGGGCCCACCGGGGAGCTGTTTTTT
cdr3_aa: CATRLAGGPTGELFF
v_call: TRBV5-1
clone_size: .
d_call: TRBD2
j_call: TRBJ2-2

cdr3_nt: TGTGCCTGGACGCTAGGGGCGAACACTGAAGCTTTCTTT
cdr3_aa: CAWTLGANTEAFF
v_call: TRBV30
clone_size: .
d_call: .
j_call: TRBJ1-1

cdr3_nt: TGTGCCAGCAGCTCAGTAGGCAGGGGCACTGAAGCTTTCTTT
cdr3_aa: CASSSVGRGTEAFF
v_call: TRBV7-2
clone_size: .
d_call: .
j_call: TRBJ1-1

cdr3_nt: TGCGCCAGCAGACTAGCGGGAGGGTACAATGAGCAGTTCTTC
cdr3_aa: CASRLAGGYNEQFF
v_call: TRBV10-2
clone_size: .
d_call: TRBD2
j_call: TRBJ2-1

cdr3_nt: TGCGCCAGCAGCCAAGATATGAGAGGGTACAATGAGCAGTTCTTC
cdr3_aa: CASSQDMRGYNEQFF
v_call: TRBV4-1
clone_size: .
d_call: .
j_call: TRBJ2-1

cdr3_nt: TGTGCCAGCAGCGTAGGGCCCTCGAGAGCGCCTGGGGCCAACGTCCTGACTTTC
cdr3_aa: CASSVGPSRAPGANVLTF
v_call: TRBV9
clone_size: few
d_call: .
j_call: TRBJ2-6

cdr3_nt: TGTGCCAGCAGTTTTCAGGGGAGGGCCTACGAGCAGTACTTC
cdr3_aa: CASSFQGRAYEQYF
v_call: TRBV6-5
clone_size: .
d_call: .
j_call: TRBJ2-7

cdr3_nt: TGTGCCAGCAGTTCCGGACAGGGGACCTACAATGAGCAGTTCTTC
cdr3_aa: CASSSGQGTYNEQFF
v_call: TRBV27
clone_size: .
d_call: TRBD1
j_call: TRBJ2-1

cdr3_nt: TGTGCCAGCAGCTTCGGGGAGGCGGATGAAAAACTGTTTTTT
cdr3_aa: CASSFGEADEKLFF
v_call: TRBV7-9
clone_size: .
d_call: .
j_call: TRBJ1-4

cdr3_nt: TGTGCCAGCAGTCCTCCGGGACAGGCGAACTACACCTTC
cdr3_aa: CASSPPGQANYTF
v_call: TRBV6-1
clone_size: .
d_call: TRBD1
j_call: TRBJ1-2

cdr3_nt: TGTGCCAGCTCACCGCAACACCAGAACACTGAAGCTTTCTTT
cdr3_aa: CASSPQHQNTEAFF
v_call: TRBV18
clone_size: .
d_call: .
j_call: TRBJ1-1

cdr3_nt: TGTGCCAGCGGGGGACAGACGTTTACCCATGGCTACACCTTC
cdr3_aa: CASGGQTFTHGYTF
v_call: TRBV19
clone_size: few
d_call: TRBD1
j_call: TRBJ1-2

cdr3_nt: TGTGCCACCAGCAGAGACCCCGGGGGCTCTGGGGCCAACGTCCTGACTTTC
cdr3_aa: CATSRDPGGSGANVLTF
v_call: TRBV15
clone_size: few
d_call: .
j_call: TRBJ2-6

cdr3_nt: TGTGCCAGCAGTTTGAGAATTGATTACGAGCAGTACTTC
cdr3_aa: CASSLRIDYEQYF
v_call: TRBV27
clone_size: .
d_call: .
j_call: TRBJ2-7

cdr3_nt: TGTGCTAGTGGTACCTCAGGGGTCTCCGAGCAGTACTTC
cdr3_aa: CASGTSGVSEQYF
v_call: TRBV12-5
clone_size: .
d_call: .
j_call: TRBJ2-7

cdr3_nt: TGTGCCAGCAGTCCACGACAGGGGTTTTCCTACGAGCAGTACTTC
cdr3_aa: CASSPRQGFSYEQYF
v_call: TRBV27
clone_size: .
d_call: TRBD1
j_call: TRBJ2-7

cdr3_nt: TGTGCCAGCAGTGTGAACAGCTACGAGCAGTACTTC
cdr3_aa: CASSVNSYEQYF
v_call: TRBV2
clone_size: .
d_call: .
j_call: TRBJ2-7

cdr3_nt: TGTGCCAGCAGCCTTGACTCGACCTACGAGCAGTACTTC
cdr3_aa: CASSLDSTYEQYF
v_call: TRBV5-4
clone_size: .
d_call: .
j_call: TRBJ2-7

cdr3_nt: TGTGCCAGCAGTTCACAGACCACGGCTGGGGCCAACGGCCTGACTTTC
cdr3_aa: CASSSQTTAGANGLTF
v_call: TRBV6-5
clone_size: .
d_call: .
j_call: TRBJ2-6

cdr3_nt: TGCGCCAGCAGCCAAAGGGGACTAGCGGACTCTGGAGGGGAGCTGTTTTTT
cdr3_aa: CASSQRGLADSGGELFF
v_call: TRBV4-3
clone_size: .
d_call: TRBD2
j_call: TRBJ2-2

cdr3_nt: TGTGCCAGCTCACCACAACAGGGTTTGGGCACTGAAGCTTTCTTT
cdr3_aa: CASSPQQGLGTEAFF
v_call: TRBV18
clone_size: .
d_call: .
j_call: TRBJ1-1

cdr3_nt: TGTGCCAGCTCACCAGCCGGGGTAGTGAACACTGAAGCTTTCTTT
cdr3_aa: CASSPAGVVNTEAFF
v_call: TRBV18
clone_size: .
d_call: .
j_call: TRBJ1-1

cdr3_nt: TGTGCCAGCAGCCTCCTCGAACTAGCTAAGTTCCACGAGCAGTACTTC
cdr3_aa: CASSLLELAKFHEQYF
v_call: TRBV11-1
clone_size: .
d_call: .
j_call: TRBJ2-7

cdr3_nt: TGTGCCAGCAGCCTCAGGGATGAGCAGTTCTTC
cdr3_aa: CASSLRDEQFF
v_call: TRBV28
clone_size: .
d_call: .
j_call: TRBJ2-1

cdr3_nt: TGCGCCAGCAGCCAAGTTTCCAGGGCAGCCTACAATGAGCAGTTCTTC
cdr3_aa: CASSQVSRAAYNEQFF
v_call: TRBV4-1
clone_size: .
d_call: .
j_call: TRBJ2-1

cdr3_nt: TGTGCCAGCAGCTTTGGCGGGAGAGGGTTAGAGACCCAGTACTTC
cdr3_aa: CASSFGGRGLETQYF
v_call: TRBV7-2
clone_size: few
d_call: TRBD2
j_call: TRBJ2-5

cdr3_nt: TGTGCCAGTCGGTCGGGACTCGATGTGCCCCAGTACTTC
cdr3_aa: CASRSGLDVPQYF
v_call: TRBV2
clone_size: .
d_call: .
j_call: TRBJ2-5

cdr3_nt: TGTGCCAGAAGTTGGAGGGTTTCTGGAAACACCATATATTTT
cdr3_aa: CARSWRVSGNTIYF
v_call: TRBV6-5
clone_size: once
d_call: .
j_call: TRBJ1-3

cdr3_nt: TGTGCCAGCAGCGTAGGGCCTAGCGAGACCTACGAGCAGTACTTC
cdr3_aa: CASSVGPSETYEQYF
v_call: TRBV9
clone_size: .
d_call: .
j_call: TRBJ2-7

cdr3_nt: TGTGCCAGCAGCCTACAGGGTATTGGGGTAGCTTTCTTT
cdr3_aa: CASSLQGIGVAFF
v_call: TRBV7-3
clone_size: .
d_call: .
j_call: TRBJ1-1

cdr3_nt: TGTGCCAGCTCACCACCCAGCGGGGGGGCCTACGAGCAGTACTTC
cdr3_aa: CASSPPSGGAYEQYF
v_call: TRBV18
clone_size: .
d_call: TRBD2
j_call: TRBJ2-7

cdr3_nt: TGTGCCAGCAGTTTATTGACAGGGGGCCGAGACGAGCAGTACTTC
cdr3_aa: CASSLLTGGRDEQYF
v_call: TRBV28
clone_size: .
d_call: TRBD1
j_call: TRBJ2-7

cdr3_nt: TGTGCCATCAGTGAGTCTGAGGGGACACTTCAAGAGACCCAGTACTTC
cdr3_aa: CAISESEGTLQETQYF
v_call: TRBV10-3
clone_size: .
d_call: .
j_call: TRBJ2-5

cdr3_nt: TGTGCCAGCTCACCGAATCTTGGAGGACAGGGAAATTCACCCCTCCACTTT
cdr3_aa: CASSPNLGGQGNSPLHF
v_call: TRBV18
clone_size: .
d_call: TRBD1
j_call: TRBJ1-6

cdr3_nt: TGTGCCAGCTCACCTTTTCAGGACACTGAAGCTTTCTTT
cdr3_aa: CASSPFQDTEAFF
v_call: TRBV18
clone_size: .
d_call: .
j_call: TRBJ1-1

cdr3_nt: TGTGCCAGCAGTAACGCCAACAGGGCGAGTGGCTACACCTTC
cdr3_aa: CASSNANRASGYTF
v_call: TRBV28
clone_size: few
d_call: .
j_call: TRBJ1-2

cdr3_nt: TGTGCCAGCACCTCCTTTGGGGCTGAAAAACTGTTTTTT
cdr3_aa: CASTSFGAEKLFF
v_call: TRBV28
clone_size: .
d_call: .
j_call: TRBJ1-4

cdr3_nt: TGTGCCAGCAGCTTACCCGCGAACACCGGGGAGCTGTTTTTT
cdr3_aa: CASSLPANTGELFF
v_call: TRBV11-2
clone_size: few
d_call: .
j_call: TRBJ2-2

cdr3_nt: TGTGCCAGCAGCCGGGGGCTAGTGGAGACCCAGTACTTC
cdr3_aa: CASSRGLVETQYF
v_call: TRBV14
clone_size: once
d_call: .
j_call: TRBJ2-5

cdr3_nt: TGTGCCAGCAGCTTAAGCTCGCCGGGCTACACCTTC
cdr3_aa: CASSLSSPGYTF
v_call: TRBV7-9
clone_size: few
d_call: .
j_call: TRBJ1-2

cdr3_nt: TGTGCCTGGAGTGGACAGATGAACACTGAAGCTTTCTTT
cdr3_aa: CAWSGQMNTEAFF
v_call: TRBV30
clone_size: once
d_call: .
j_call: TRBJ1-1

cdr3_nt: TGTGCCAGCAGTCCCGGCGGGCTAGCCAAAAACATTCAGTACTTC
cdr3_aa: CASSPGGLAKNIQYF
v_call: TRBV6-5
clone_size: .
d_call: .
j_call: TRBJ2-4

cdr3_nt: TGCGCCAGCAGCTTGGGACAGGGCTTCTCCGGGGAGCTGTTTTTT
cdr3_aa: CASSLGQGFSGELFF
v_call: TRBV5-1
clone_size: .
d_call: TRBD1
j_call: TRBJ2-2

cdr3_nt: TGTGCCAGCAGTTGGACCCAGAACACCCGGGAGGGCAATCAGCCCCAGCATTTT
cdr3_aa: CASSWTQNTREGNQPQHF
v_call: TRBV27
clone_size: .
d_call: .
j_call: TRBJ1-5

cdr3_nt: TGCGCCAGCAGTCGTGCCGGGACTAGGTCCTACGAGCAGTACTTC
cdr3_aa: CASSRAGTRSYEQYF
v_call: TRBV5-1
clone_size: few
d_call: TRBD2
j_call: TRBJ2-7

cdr3_nt: TGTGCCAGCAGCTCCGGGACAGGGACCTACGAGCAGTACTTC
cdr3_aa: CASSSGTGTYEQYF
v_call: TRBV7-9
clone_size: few
d_call: TRBD1
j_call: TRBJ2-7

cdr3_nt: TGTGCCAGCAGCCCGGGACAGGGGGCGTCGTACGAGCAGTACTTC
cdr3_aa: CASSPGQGASYEQYF
v_call: TRBV5-5
clone_size: .
d_call: TRBD1
j_call: TRBJ2-7

cdr3_nt: TGTGCCAGCTCTACCTCTGGGGGGGTTGGTCAGCCCCAGCATTTT
cdr3_aa: CASSTSGGVGQPQHF
v_call: TRBV2
clone_size: .
d_call: .
j_call: TRBJ1-5